These 20 T cell receptor beta chains share one sample of origin, sequenced in a study of blood T cell repertoires in COVID-19. Produced via immunoSEQ multiplex PCR; TCRdb's table is partial and in-frame only. The sample carries under 200,000 clones, 85% to 95% recorded once. Sequenced input: peripheral blood. These receptors all come from a man aged 45-65 years with acute or convalescent COVID-19.

The chain joins TRBV7-2 to TRBJ2-5; 7 bases are a match to TRBD2. Germline V gene sequence: CDR1 SGHTA, CDR2 FQGNSA. J gave up 5 bases and V 4 bases, and 4 bases lay outside the gene matches. The CDR3 is made up of 13 amino acids. The CDR3 loop reads CASSSGTIETQYF. CDR3 nucleotide sequence: TGTGCCAGCAGCTCCGGGACTATCGAGACCCAGTACTTC.

The chain combines TRBV7-9 with TRBJ2-6; the D gene is possibly TRBD2 (6 bases). Germline CDR1 is SEHNR and CDR2 is FQNEAQ (reference sequence). V was clipped by 8 bases and J by 1 base, with 12 bases between them. This CDR3 region has 15 residues. As DNA, the CDR3 is TGTGCCAGCGGCGGGCGGGGTTCTGGGGCCAACGTCCTGACTTTC. Encoded protein: CASGGRGSGANVLTF.

This clone was counted between two and nine times. The rearrangement uses TRBV28 and TRBJ1-2; perhaps TRBD1 as D (5 bases). The germline V and J ends were trimmed by 6 bases and 8 bases, with 16 bases remaining between them. The CDR3 contains 13 residues. Per the germline V gene, CDR1 is MDHEN and CDR2 is SYDVKM. This CDR3 is CASSPVGRNGYTF. For the CDR3, the DNA is TGTGCCAGCAGCCCAGTGGGGCGAAACGGCTACACCTTC.

J is TRBJ1-2 and V is TRBV5-5; 7 nucleotides agree with TRBD1. The V segment lost 4 bases and the J segment 4 bases; nucleotides outside the gene matches: 7. The CDR3 runs 14 residues. CDR1 and CDR2 from the germline V gene are SGHKS and YYEKEE (reference sequence). CDR3 loop: CASSDGTVTYGYTF. The CDR3 coding sequence is TGTGCCAGCAGCGACGGGACAGTGACCTATGGCTACACCTTC.

The chain couples TRBV19 to TRBJ1-3; D is uncertain. Germline V gene sequence: CDR1 LNHDA, CDR2 SQIVND (reference sequence). The V end was cut by 6 bases, the J end by 0 bases, with 9 bases between. The CDR3 is 14 amino acids. The chain's CDR3 is CASSLESSGNTIYF. CDR3 bases: TGTGCCAGTAGCCTTGAGAGCTCTGGAAACACCATATATTTT.

This chain joins TRBV19 and TRBJ2-2; TRBD1 aligns across 9 bases. Germline loops: CDR1 LNHDA, CDR2 SQIVND (reference sequence). With 6 bases clipped from V and 6 bases from J, the junction kept 5 bases outside the gene matches. This CDR3 has 14 amino acids. CDR3: CASRGQGSAGELFF. The DNA for the CDR3 is TGTGCCAGTAGAGGACAGGGGAGCGCCGGGGAGCTGTTTTTT.

This sequence joins TRBV9 and TRBJ2-3, with TRBD2 matching 10 bases. Trimming cost V 3 bases and J 6 bases; bases outside gene matches: 7. The CDR3 has 15 amino acids. Per the germline V gene, CDR1 is SGDLS and CDR2 is YYNGEE. CDR3 bases: TGTGCCAGCAGCGCACGTAGCGGGGGGACTGATACGCAGTATTTT. Protein: CASSARSGGTDTQYF.

The chain couples TRBV29-1 to TRBJ1-4; weak D call: TRBD1 (6 bases). The CDR3 is 13 amino acids. Between the trimmed V and J ends, which lost 7 bases and 8 bases, there was a span of 17 bases. Germline V CDR1 and CDR2: SQVTM, ANQGSEA. The CDR3 DNA reads TGCAGCGCCCTAGGGGGGGTTAGAGAAAAACTGTTTTTT. The encoded protein is CSALGGVREKLFF.

The V and J genes are TRBV11-3 and TRBJ2-1; a possible D gene is TRBD2 (6 bases). Trimming took off 1 base at V and 0 bases at J, with 7 bases between the two ends. The CDR3 length is 15 residues. Germline CDR1 reads SGHNT; CDR2 reads YENEEA. The CDR3, as DNA: TGTGCCAGCAGCTTAGGGCGGGGCTCCTACAATGAGCAGTTCTTC. It is translated as CASSLGRGSYNEQFF.

V usage is TRBV5-5 and J usage is TRBJ2-4, with 9 bases matching TRBD2. This CDR3 has 15 residues. CDR1 and CDR2 (germline): SGHKS, YYEKEE (reference sequence). The V gene end was trimmed by 0 bases and the J gene end by 8 bases; junction bases not matched to a gene: 6. The CDR3 sequence: CASSLGAGGPDIQYF. The DNA of the CDR3 is TGTGCCAGCAGCTTGGGCGCGGGAGGGCCAGACATTCAGTACTTC.

The chain combines TRBV10-3 with TRBJ2-1, with D possibly being TRBD1 (5 bases). Germline V gene lookup returns CDR1 ENHRY and CDR2 SYGVKD. The CDR3 covers 13 residues. The V end lost 4 bases, the J end lost 8 bases, and 12 bases lay between the germline ends. CDR3 nucleotides: TGTGCCATCAGTGCCAGGGAATCGGATGAGCAGTTCTTC. Translated: CAISARESDEQFF.

The chain couples TRBV7-2 to TRBJ2-3; D may be TRBD2 (5 bases). The CDR3 sequence is 14 residues long. CDR1 and CDR2 (germline): SGHTA, FQGNSA. The V end was cut by 3 bases, the J end by 3 bases, with 10 bases between. The DNA of the CDR3 is TGTGCCAGCAGCTTCGATGGAGGAACAGATACGCAGTATTTT. This gives the protein CASSFDGGTDTQYF.

J is TRBJ2-1 and V is TRBV4-3; D gene ambiguous. Germline loops: CDR1 LGHNA, CDR2 YSLEER. The CDR3 consists of 14 residues. The V and J ends lost 1 base and 7 bases respectively, with 11 bases between them. For the CDR3, the DNA is TGCGCCAGCAGCCAAGTCCGGGTAGGAAATGAGCAGTTCTTC. Translation gives CASSQVRVGNEQFF.

The J gene is TRBJ2-1, the V gene TRBV11-1; TRBD2 matches 7 bases. CDR1 SGHAT and CDR2 FQDESV come from the germline V gene (reference sequence). V dropped 6 bases and J dropped 1; count of bases not matched to a gene: 6. The CDR3 spans 15 residues. This CDR3 reads CASRGGSQSYNEQFF. CDR3 nucleotide sequence: TGTGCCAGCAGGGGCGGGAGTCAGTCCTACAATGAGCAGTTCTTC.

The chain couples TRBV5-6 to TRBJ1-6, with 8 bases identical to TRBD1. This CDR3 is built from 19 residues. CDR1 is SGHDT, CDR2 YYEEEE, per germline. V lost 4 bases, J lost 0 bases, and 12 bases stayed unmatched. CDR3 bases: TGTGCCAGCAGCCCCTCCGGGACAGGATTCTTCTCCTATAATTCACCCCTCCACTTT. Amino acid sequence: CASSPSGTGFFSYNSPLHF.

Of note for this clone: Relative to the germline gene, one junction end is altered; a read error may explain this. The rearrangement links TRBV28 to TRBJ2-7; 10 bases agree with TRBD2. The CDR3 runs to 17 residues. CDR1 is MDHEN and CDR2 is SYDVKM in the germline V gene. CDR3 nucleotide sequence: TGTGCCAGCAGTTCGCCAGCAAGAAGGGGACTAGCGTACGAGGGTCCCTTC. Translation gives CASSSPARRGLAYEGPF.

This sequence joins TRBV21-1 and TRBJ1-4; the DNA was not compared with TRBD1, the D call given in the table. TRBV21-1 constitutes a pseudogene. The CDR3 covers 17 residues. The CDR3 bases are TGTGCCAGCAGCCAGGGGGCAGGGGCTTCAACTAATGAAAAACTGTTTTTT. Its translation: CASSQGAGASTNEKLFF.

The rearrangement links TRBV7-9 to TRBJ1-2; 11 nucleotides match TRBD1. V was pared by 5 bases and J by 4 bases, with 18 bases of the junction left unmatched. The CDR3 runs to 19 residues. Germline assignment: CDR1 SEHNR and CDR2 FQNEAQ (reference sequence). In DNA, the CDR3 is TGTGCCAGCAGCCTTTCAGATTGGACAGGGGGCGGCCGTGGCTATGGCTACACCTTC. This translates into CASSLSDWTGGGRGYGYTF.

The rearrangement uses TRBV10-3 and TRBJ2-2, with D maybe TRBD2 (6 bases). V shed 7 bases and J shed 6 bases, with 15 bases lying between them. Germline CDR1 ENHRY, CDR2 SYGVKD. This CDR3 region has 14 residues. CDR3 sequence (DNA): TGTGCCATCACCGCCGGGACTCCCGCCGGGGAGCTGTTTTTT. Amino acids: CAITAGTPAGELFF.

The chain carries TRBV3-1 (or the pseudogene TRBV3-2) and TRBJ1-4; D is possibly TRBD1 (5 bases). Per the germline V gene, CDR1 is LGHDT and CDR2 is YNNKEL (reference sequence). The CDR3 contains 14 residues. Trimming took off 6 bases at V and 4 bases at J, with 12 bases between the two ends. CDR3 residues: CASRAGGSNEKLFF. The CDR3 bases are TGTGCCAGCAGGGCCGGGGGGAGTAATGAAAAACTGTTTTTT.